This TCR beta chain was found in a study of OX40 agonist ivuxolimab in advanced cancers. For the study at large: Patients in the trial were receiving intravenous ivuxolimab every 2 weeks, at doses of 0.01 to 10 mg/kg. Prior anti-PD-1, anti-PD-L1 or anti-CTLA-4 therapy was allowed; over 30% had some.

Libraries were prepared by immunoSEQ multiplex PCR; TCRdb keeps only in-frame clonotypes and omits some of them. The data show approximately 15,000 clones, approximately 92% seen once. V lost 1 base and J lost 4; bases outside the gene matches: 1. The CDR3 is 16 residues long. The germline CDR1 and CDR2 sequences are SGHVS and FQNEAQ. The specimen comprised CD4+ or CD8+ T cells sorted from blood, sampled in a trial of the OX40 agonist ivuxolimab. The chain uses TRBV7-8 and TRBJ2-1; 13 bases map to TRBD2. This TCR came from an adult with an advanced solid tumor such as melanoma, head and neck, liver or kidney cancer. The CDR3, as DNA: TGTGCCAGCAGCTTAGGGACTAGCGGGAGTTACAATGAGCAGTTCTTC. Its protein is CASSLGTSGSYNEQFF.